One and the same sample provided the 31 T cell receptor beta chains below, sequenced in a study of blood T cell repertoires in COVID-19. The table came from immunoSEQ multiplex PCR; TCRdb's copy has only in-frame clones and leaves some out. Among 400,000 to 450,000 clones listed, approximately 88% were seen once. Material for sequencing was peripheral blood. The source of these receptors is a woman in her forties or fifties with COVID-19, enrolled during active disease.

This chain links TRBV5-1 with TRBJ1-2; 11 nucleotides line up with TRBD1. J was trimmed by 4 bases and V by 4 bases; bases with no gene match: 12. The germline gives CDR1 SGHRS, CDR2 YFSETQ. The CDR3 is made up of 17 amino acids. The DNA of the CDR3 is TGCGCCAGCAGCCACGCGGAGGGGACAGGGGGTCTCTATGGCTACACCTTC. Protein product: CASSHAEGTGGLYGYTF.

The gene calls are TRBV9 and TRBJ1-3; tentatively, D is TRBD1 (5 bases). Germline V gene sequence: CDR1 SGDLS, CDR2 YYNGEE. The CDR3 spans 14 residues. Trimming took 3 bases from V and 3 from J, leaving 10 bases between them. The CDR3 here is CASSETGGGNTIYF. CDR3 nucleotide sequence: TGTGCCAGCAGCGAAACAGGTGGTGGAAACACCATATATTTT.

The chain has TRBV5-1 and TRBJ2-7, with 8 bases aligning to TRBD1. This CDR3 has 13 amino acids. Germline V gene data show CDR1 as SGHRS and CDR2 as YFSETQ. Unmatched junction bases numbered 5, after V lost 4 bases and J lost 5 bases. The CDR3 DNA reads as TGCGCCAGCAGCCCAGGGGGCCTGAACGAGCAGTACTTC. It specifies CASSPGGLNEQYF.

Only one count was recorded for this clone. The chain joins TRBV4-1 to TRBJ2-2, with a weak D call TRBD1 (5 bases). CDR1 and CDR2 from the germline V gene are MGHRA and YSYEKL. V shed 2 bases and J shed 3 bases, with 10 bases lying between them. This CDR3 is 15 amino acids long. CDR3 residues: CASSQYAGYTGELFF. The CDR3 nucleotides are TGCGCCAGCAGCCAATACGCAGGGTACACCGGGGAGCTGTTTTTT.

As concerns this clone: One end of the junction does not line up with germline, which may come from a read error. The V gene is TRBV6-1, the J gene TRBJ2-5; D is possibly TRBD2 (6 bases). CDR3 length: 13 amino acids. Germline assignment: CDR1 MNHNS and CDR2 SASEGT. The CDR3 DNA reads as TGTGCCAGCAGTGAGGGGAGGATAGAGTCCCAGTACTTC. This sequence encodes CASSEGRIESQYF.

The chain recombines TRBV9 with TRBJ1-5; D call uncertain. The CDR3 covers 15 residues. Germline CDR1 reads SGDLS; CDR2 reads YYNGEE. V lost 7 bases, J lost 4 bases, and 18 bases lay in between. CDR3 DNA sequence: TGTGCCAGCTCCGAGGGAGGGAATCCGAATCAGCCCCAGCATTTT. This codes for CASSEGGNPNQPQHF.

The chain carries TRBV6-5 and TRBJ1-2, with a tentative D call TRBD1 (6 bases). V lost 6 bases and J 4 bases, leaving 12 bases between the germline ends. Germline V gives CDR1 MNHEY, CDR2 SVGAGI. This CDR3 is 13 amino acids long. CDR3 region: CASRPGQIYGYTF. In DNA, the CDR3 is TGTGCCAGCAGGCCTGGACAGATCTATGGCTACACCTTC.

CDR3 in amino acids: CASSLREVGSPLHF. CDR3 bases: TGTGCCAGCAGCCTCAGGGAGGTTGGTTCACCCCTCCACTTT. The chain has TRBV6-5 and TRBJ1-6; D may be TRBD1 (5 bases). From germline, CDR1 is MNHEY and CDR2 SVGAGI. V was shortened by 6 bases and J by 9 bases, with 15 bases between the two germline ends. The CDR3 consists of 14 residues.

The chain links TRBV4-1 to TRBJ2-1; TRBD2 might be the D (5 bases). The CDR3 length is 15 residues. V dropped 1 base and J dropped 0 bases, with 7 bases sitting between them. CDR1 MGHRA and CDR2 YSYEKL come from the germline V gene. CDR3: CASSQAGSSYNEQFF. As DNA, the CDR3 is TGCGCCAGCAGCCAAGCGGGGAGCTCCTACAATGAGCAGTTCTTC.

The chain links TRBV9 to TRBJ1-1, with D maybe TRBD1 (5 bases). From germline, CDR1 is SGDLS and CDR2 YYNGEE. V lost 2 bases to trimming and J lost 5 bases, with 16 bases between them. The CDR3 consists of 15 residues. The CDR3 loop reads CASSVPPGRLTEAFF. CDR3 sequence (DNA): TGTGCCAGCAGCGTTCCCCCAGGGAGGCTAACTGAAGCTTTCTTT.

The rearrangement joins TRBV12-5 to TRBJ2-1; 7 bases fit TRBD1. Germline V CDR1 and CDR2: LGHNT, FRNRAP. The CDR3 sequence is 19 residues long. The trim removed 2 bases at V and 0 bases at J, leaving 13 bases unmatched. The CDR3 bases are TGTGCTAGTGGTTTGCGGCGGGCCCAACGACAGGGCTCCTACAATGAGCAGTTCTTC. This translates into CASGLRRAQRQGSYNEQFF.

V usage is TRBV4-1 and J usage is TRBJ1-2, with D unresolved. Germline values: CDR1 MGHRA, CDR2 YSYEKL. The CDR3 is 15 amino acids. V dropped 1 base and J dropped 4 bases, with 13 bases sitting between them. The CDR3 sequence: CASSQAGNTLYGYTF. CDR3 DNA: TGCGCCAGCAGCCAAGCCGGGAACACCCTCTATGGCTACACCTTC.

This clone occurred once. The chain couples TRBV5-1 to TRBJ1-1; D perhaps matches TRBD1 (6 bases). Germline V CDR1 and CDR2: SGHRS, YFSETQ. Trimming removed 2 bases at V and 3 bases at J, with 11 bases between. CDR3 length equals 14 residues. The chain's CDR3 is CASSLQGRDTEAFF. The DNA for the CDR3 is TGCGCCAGCAGCTTACAGGGCCGGGACACTGAAGCTTTCTTT.

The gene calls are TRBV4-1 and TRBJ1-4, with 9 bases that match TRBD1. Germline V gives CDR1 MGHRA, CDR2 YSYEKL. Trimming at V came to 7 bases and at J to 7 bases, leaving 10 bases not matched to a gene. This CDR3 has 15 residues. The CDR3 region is CASTTLGTGTEKLFF. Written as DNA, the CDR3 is TGCGCCAGCACCACATTGGGGACAGGGACTGAAAAACTGTTTTTT.

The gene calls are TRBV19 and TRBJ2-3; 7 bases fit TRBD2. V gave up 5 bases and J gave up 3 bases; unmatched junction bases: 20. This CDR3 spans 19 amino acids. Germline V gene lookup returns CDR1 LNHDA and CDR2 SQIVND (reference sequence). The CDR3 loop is CASSPLGPGRAGETDTQYF. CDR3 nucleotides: TGTGCCAGTAGTCCCCTAGGCCCCGGAAGGGCGGGGGAAACAGATACGCAGTATTTT.

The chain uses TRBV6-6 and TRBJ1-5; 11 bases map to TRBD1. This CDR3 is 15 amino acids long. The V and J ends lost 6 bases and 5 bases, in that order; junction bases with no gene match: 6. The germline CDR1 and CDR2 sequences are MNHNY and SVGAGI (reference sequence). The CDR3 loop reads CASRADRGPDQPQHF. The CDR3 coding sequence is TGTGCCAGCAGAGCGGACAGGGGGCCAGATCAGCCCCAGCATTTT.

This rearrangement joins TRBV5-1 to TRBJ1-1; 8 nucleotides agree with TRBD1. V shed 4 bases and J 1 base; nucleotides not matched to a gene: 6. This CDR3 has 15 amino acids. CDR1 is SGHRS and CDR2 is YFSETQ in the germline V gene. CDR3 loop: CASSQLQGGNTEAFF. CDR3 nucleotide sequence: TGCGCCAGCAGCCAACTACAGGGGGGGAACACTGAAGCTTTCTTT.

The CDR3 DNA is TGTGCCAGCGGCAGGGACACTTACTCCTACGAGCAGTACTTC. Its protein product is CASGRDTYSYEQYF. The chain combines TRBV7-8 with TRBJ2-7; possibly TRBD1 for D (6 bases). V lost 8 bases, J lost 0 bases, and 14 bases lay in between. Germline CDR1 SGHVS, CDR2 FQNEAQ. The CDR3 extends over 14 amino acids.

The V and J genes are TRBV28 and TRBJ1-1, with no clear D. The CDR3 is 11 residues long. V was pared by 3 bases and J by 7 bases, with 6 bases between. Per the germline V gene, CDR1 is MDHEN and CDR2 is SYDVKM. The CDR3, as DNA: TGTGCCAGCAGTTTGGGGAGTGAAGCTTTCTTT. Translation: CASSLGSEAFF. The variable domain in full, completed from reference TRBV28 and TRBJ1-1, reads DVKVTQSSRYLVKRTGEKVFLECVQDMDHENMFWYRQDPGLGLRLIYFSYDVKMKEKGDIPEGYSVSREKKERFSLILESASTNQTSMYLCASSLGSEAFFGQGTRLTVV.

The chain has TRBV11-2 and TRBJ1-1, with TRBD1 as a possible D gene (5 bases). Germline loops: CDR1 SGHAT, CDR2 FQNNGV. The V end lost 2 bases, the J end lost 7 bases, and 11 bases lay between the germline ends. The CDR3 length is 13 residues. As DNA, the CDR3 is TGTGCCAGCAGCTTATTGGCAGGGAATGAAGCTTTCTTT. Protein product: CASSLLAGNEAFF.

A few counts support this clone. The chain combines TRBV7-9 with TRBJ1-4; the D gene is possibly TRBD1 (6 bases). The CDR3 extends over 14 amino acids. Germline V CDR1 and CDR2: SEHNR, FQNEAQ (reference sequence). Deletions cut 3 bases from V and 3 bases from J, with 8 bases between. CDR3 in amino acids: CASSLGAANEKLFF. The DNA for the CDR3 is TGTGCCAGCAGCTTGGGGGCGGCTAATGAAAAACTGTTTTTT. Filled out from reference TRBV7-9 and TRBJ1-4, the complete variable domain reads DTGVSQNPRHKITKRGQNVTFRCDPISEHNRLYWYRQTLGQGPEFLTYFQNEAQLEKSRLLSDRFSAERPKGSFSTLEIQRTEQGDSAMYLCASSLGAANEKLFFGSGTQLSVL.

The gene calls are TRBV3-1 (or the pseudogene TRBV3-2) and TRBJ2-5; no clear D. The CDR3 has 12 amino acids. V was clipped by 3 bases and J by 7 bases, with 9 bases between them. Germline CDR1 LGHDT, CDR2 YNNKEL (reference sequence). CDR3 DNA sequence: TGTGCCAGCAGCCACCCCCGAGGGACCCAGTACTTC. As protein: CASSHPRGTQYF.

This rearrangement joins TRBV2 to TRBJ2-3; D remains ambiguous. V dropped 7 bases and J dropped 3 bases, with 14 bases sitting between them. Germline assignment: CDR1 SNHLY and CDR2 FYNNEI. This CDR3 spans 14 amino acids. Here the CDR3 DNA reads TGTGCCAGCAAACCCCCTCGGAGTACAGATACGCAGTATTTT. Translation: CASKPPRSTDTQYF.

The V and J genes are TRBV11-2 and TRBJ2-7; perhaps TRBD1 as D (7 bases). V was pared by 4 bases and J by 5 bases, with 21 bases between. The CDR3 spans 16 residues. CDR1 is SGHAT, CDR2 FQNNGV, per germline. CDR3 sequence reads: CASSSGTAGTWNEQYF. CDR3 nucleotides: TGTGCCAGCAGCTCGGGGACAGCCGGGACTTGGAACGAGCAGTACTTC. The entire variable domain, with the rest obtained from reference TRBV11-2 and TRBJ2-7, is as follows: EAGVAQSPRYKIIEKRQSVAFWCNPISGHATLYWYQQILGQGPKLLIQFQNNGVVDDSQLPKDRFSAERLKGVDSTLKIQPAKLEDSAVYLCASSSGTAGTWNEQYFGPGTRLTVT.

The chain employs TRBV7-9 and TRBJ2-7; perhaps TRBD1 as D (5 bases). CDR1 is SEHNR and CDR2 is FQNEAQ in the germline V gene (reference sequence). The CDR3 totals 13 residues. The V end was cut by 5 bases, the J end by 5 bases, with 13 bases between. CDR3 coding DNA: TGTGCCAGCAGCCAAAGGGGAAAGGACGAGCAGTACTTC. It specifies CASSQRGKDEQYF.

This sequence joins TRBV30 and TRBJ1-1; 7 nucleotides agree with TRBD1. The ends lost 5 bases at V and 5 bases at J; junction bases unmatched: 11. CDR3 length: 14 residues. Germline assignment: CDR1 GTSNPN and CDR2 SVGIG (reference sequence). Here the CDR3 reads CAWYRAGGGTEAFF. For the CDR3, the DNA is TGTGCCTGGTACCGCGCAGGGGGTGGGACTGAAGCTTTCTTT.

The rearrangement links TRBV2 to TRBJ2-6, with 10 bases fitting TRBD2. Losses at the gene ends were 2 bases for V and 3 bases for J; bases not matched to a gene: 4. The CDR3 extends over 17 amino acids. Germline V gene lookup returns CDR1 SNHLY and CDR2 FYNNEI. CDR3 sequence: CASSELAGAHGANVLTF. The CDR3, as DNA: TGTGCCAGCAGTGAACTAGCGGGGGCTCATGGGGCCAACGTCCTGACTTTC.

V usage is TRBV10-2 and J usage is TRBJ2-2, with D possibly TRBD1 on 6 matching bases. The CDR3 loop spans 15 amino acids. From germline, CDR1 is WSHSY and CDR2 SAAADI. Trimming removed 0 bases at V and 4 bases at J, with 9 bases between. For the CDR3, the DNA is TGCGCCAGCAGTGAGTCCAGACAGGCCACCGGGGAGCTGTTTTTT. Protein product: CASSESRQATGELFF.

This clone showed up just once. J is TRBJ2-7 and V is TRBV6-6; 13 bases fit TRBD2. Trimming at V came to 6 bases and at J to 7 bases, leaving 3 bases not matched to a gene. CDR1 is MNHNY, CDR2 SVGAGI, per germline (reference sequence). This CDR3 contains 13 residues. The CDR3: CASRGTSGAEQYF. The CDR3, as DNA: TGTGCCAGCAGGGGGACTAGCGGGGCGGAGCAGTACTTC.

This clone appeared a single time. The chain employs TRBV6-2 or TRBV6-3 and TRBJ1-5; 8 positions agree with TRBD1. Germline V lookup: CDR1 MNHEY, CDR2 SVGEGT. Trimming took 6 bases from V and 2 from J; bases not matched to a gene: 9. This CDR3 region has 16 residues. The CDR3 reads CASSPRQGIRNQPQHF. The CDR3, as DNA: TGTGCCAGCAGCCCTAGACAGGGGATACGCAATCAGCCCCAGCATTTT.

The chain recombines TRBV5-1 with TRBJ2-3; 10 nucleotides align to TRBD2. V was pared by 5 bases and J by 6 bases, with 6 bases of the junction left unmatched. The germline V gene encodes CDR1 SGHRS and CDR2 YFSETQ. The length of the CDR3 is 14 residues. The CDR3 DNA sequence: TGCGCCAGCAGTGAAGCGGGGGGGCTGGATACGCAGTATTTT. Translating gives CASSEAGGLDTQYF.